The clone carrying this T cell receptor beta chain was seen many times. Its target is not known. Thyroid surgery had not been preceded by any treatment in any patient. Trimming took 1 base from V and 2 from J, leaving 14 bases between them. CDR3 length: 16 amino acids. Germline V gene lookup returns CDR1 SGHVS and CDR2 FNYEAQ. Under the authors' procedure: The authors used CDR3 differences across clinicopathological groups to build a distant-metastasis classifier for papillary thyroid cancer. TCRdb reprocessed the PCR reads using MiXCR. TCRdb, rather than the study authors, made the V and J calls. The sample consists of roughly 89,000 clones, about an eighth of them appearing once. This record belongs to a study of metastatic and nonmetastatic thyroid tumors. About the study: Repertoires from blood and tumor or nodule tissue of malignant and benign thyroid patients were compared. General study points: According to reports, the diversity of TCR beta was significantly higher in malignant thyroid tumors than in benign nodules, and this held in both blood and tumor samples.

Sequences were obtained from tumor tissue. This receptor was identified in a female donor with papillary thyroid cancer or a benign thyroid nodule (not recorded which). Some clones in this sample may be carry-over from other donors' samples. J is TRBJ2-5 and V is TRBV7-6; D remains ambiguous. The CDR3 region has the DNA TGTGCCAGCAGCTTAGAGGGCAGATCTGGGCAAGAGACCCAGTACTTC. Its protein product is CASSLEGRSGQETQYF.